This T cell receptor (beta chain) comes out of a study of CD8+ T cells in alopecia areata (dated by TCRdb to between 2018 and 2020). About the full investigation: The treated patients took part in an open-label pilot trial in which moderate-to-severe alopecia areata was treated with oral tofacitinib at 5 to 10 mg twice daily. Patients stayed on tofacitinib for 6 to 18 months and then had 6 months of follow-up off drug so that delayed response and recurrence could be assessed. The SALT score, which quantifies the percentage of affected scalp surface area, was used to measure disease severity in treated patients. To study T cell clonal expansion in alopecia areata, the researchers applied high-throughput TCRbeta sequencing to both the C3H/HeJ mouse model and human patients. On the human side, TCRbeta sequencing was run on scalp tissue and on sorted CD4+ and CD8+ peripheral blood T cells from healthy controls and from alopecia areata patients with either patchy or totalis/universalis disease. Biopsies were taken from tofacitinib-treated patients at baseline and again at 4 and 24 weeks into treatment, and several of those patients also had a later scalp biopsy. Scalp clonality was compared among normal scalp (n=4), patchy alopecia areata scalp (n=8), and alopecia totalis/universalis scalp (n=8). RNA was obtained with the PAXgene miRNA kit for fixed scalp, the miRNeasy kit for PBMCs, and the RNeasy kit for mouse skin. immunoSEQ multiplex PCR using 35 Vbeta forward primers and 13 Jbeta reverse primers was used to amplify TCRbeta CDR3 regions. The study at large found these results: Because the treated cohort was small and had only one nonresponder, larger studies are needed to examine links between baseline CD8+ expansion and response. During tofacitinib treatment, many expanded lesional clones remained in scalp and blood, and this persistence may partly explain relapse after treatment is stopped. Compared with normal scalp, lesional scalp had higher clonality and more expanded CD8+ clones, particularly in alopecia totalis/universalis, a pattern that suggests antigenic drive. Tofacitinib significantly decreased scalp clonality and the number of expanded CD8+ clones among the top 100 scalp clones. Resident alphabeta T cells in normal human skin are also sequenced, complicating scalp TCR repertoire analysis, unlike mouse skin dominated by gammadelta T cells. Compared with mice, TCR sequences shared between patients were less clear, possibly partly because of HLA diversity across the patient population.

The sample holds a few counts of this clone. This clone's antigen is unknown. The record has no base qualities; no much larger clone is one base away. V is pared back by 10 bases and J by 5 bases, with 8 bases lying between the germline termini. From the cysteine through the phenylalanine, the CDR3 covers 11 amino acids. The sequence is cut down to CDR3 DNA, 33 bases in frame from base 1. The germline V gene (reference sequence) sets CDR1 to SEHNR and CDR2 to FQNEAQ. Library generation was performed with the immunoSEQ multiplex PCR assay. RNA was extracted from all samples and reverse transcribed into cDNA, which served as template for TCR sequencing. SuperScript III was used for first-strand cDNA synthesis, primed with a 2:1 mix of oligo-dT and random hexamers. A synthetic immune receptor repertoire was used to measure amplification bias, and any remaining bias was corrected computationally. The paper's data handling went like this. Raw reads were preprocessed for error removal, and CDR3 was defined according to IMGT conventions as running from the conserved cysteine to phenylalanine. Clonality was computed by normalizing Shannon entropy by log2 of the number of productive unique TCRs and subtracting the result from 1. Whether each scalp clone was CD4 or CD8 was inferred by checking scalp TCRbeta sequences against the CD4 and CD8 repertoires from sorted blood. This immuneACCESS table, as held by TCRdb, lists in-frame sequences with V and J called but not all clones. Of the missing ones, under half trace to an unresolved V gene in checked studies; the others have no known cause. D and trimming come from the DNA, and the V and J calls and clone size come from that table. This sample lists 90,000 to 100,000 clones; around 60% were detected once. The ten largest clones represent about 14% of the sample.

The label giving this sample's time point can be read as: about 4 weeks on oral tofacitinib. The treatment or condition tag for this specimen amounts to: oral pan-JAK inhibitor, 5-10 mg twice daily. Lesional scalp punch biopsies and peripheral blood were obtained from alopecia areata patients. PBMCs were isolated by density centrifugation and stained for CD3, CD4 and CD8, and CD4+ and CD8+ T cells were sorted on a FACSAria. This clonotype was obtained from a human donor with alopecia areata. The V and J genes are TRBV7-9 and TRBJ2-2; confidence is insufficient to name the D gene. The sequenced sample was CD8+ T cells sorted from blood, obtained at week 4, from a patient treated with tofacitinib. In nucleotide form, the sequence is TGTGCCACCATCCAAACCGGGGAGCTGTTTTTT. It encodes CATIQTGELFF.